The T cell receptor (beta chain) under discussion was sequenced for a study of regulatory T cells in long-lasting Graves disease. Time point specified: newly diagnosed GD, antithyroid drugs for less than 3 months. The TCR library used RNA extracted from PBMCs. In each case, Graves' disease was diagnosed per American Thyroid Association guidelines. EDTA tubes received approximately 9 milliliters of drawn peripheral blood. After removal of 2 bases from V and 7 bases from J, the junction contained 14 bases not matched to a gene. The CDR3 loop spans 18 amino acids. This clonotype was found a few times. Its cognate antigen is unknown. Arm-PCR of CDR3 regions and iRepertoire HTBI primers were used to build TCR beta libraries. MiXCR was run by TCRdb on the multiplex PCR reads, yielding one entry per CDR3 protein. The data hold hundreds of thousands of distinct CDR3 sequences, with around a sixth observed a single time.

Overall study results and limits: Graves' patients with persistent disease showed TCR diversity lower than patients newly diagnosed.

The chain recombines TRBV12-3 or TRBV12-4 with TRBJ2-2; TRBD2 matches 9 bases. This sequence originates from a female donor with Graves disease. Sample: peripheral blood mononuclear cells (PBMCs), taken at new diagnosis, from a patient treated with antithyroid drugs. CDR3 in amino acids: CASSLNFDRLAGIGELFF. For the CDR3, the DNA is TGTGCCAGCAGTTTAAATTTTGATCGGCTAGCGGGAATCGGGGAGCTGTTTTTT.